The 14 T cell receptor beta chains given below trace back to one sample, sequenced in a study of blood T cell repertoires in COVID-19. Here immunoSEQ multiplex PCR was the method, and the copy in TCRdb shows in-frame clones only, minus some. The table includes about 300,000 clones, 90% detected once. Sequencing was performed on peripheral blood. The receptor source for this set is a woman in her thirties with COVID-19, enrolled during active disease.

This clone was detected only once. The chain joins TRBV6-5 to TRBJ1-1; D is perhaps TRBD1 (5 bases). The V gene lost 7 bases and the J gene lost 3 bases, with 9 bases spanning the gap. This CDR3 has 12 residues. CDR1 and CDR2 from the germline V gene are MNHEY and SVGAGI. CDR3 sequence: CASIRGDTEAFF. The CDR3 DNA sequence: TGTGCCAGCATTCGGGGGGACACTGAAGCTTTCTTT.

The chain links TRBV7-9 to TRBJ1-1; D gene uncertain. V gave up 1 base and J gave up 8 bases, with 8 bases separating them. Germline-derived CDR1 and CDR2 are SEHNR and FQNEAQ (reference sequence). The CDR3 covers 12 residues. For the CDR3, the DNA is TGTGCCAGCAGCTTAGGGCGGGGAGAAGCTTTCTTT. This codes for CASSLGRGEAFF.

For the CDR3, the DNA is TGTGCCAGCAGTTACGACAGGGGGCCCTACGAGCAGTACTTC. The encoded protein is CASSYDRGPYEQYF. The chain couples TRBV6-6 to TRBJ2-7; 10 positions agree with TRBD1. J was trimmed by 2 bases and V by 2 bases; bases with no gene match: 0. The CDR3 is 14 amino acids. The V gene's germline CDR1 is MNHNY and CDR2 SVGAGI (reference sequence).

This chain links TRBV6-2 or TRBV6-3 with TRBJ2-7; 10 bases fit TRBD1. Per the germline V gene, CDR1 is MNHEY and CDR2 is SVGEGT. This CDR3 is built from 14 residues. Germline trimming cut 0 bases from V and 6 bases from J; bases unmatched to any gene: 2. The CDR3 nucleotides read TGTGCCAGCAGTTACTCACGGACAGGGGGCGAGCAGTACTTC. This translates into CASSYSRTGGEQYF.

The chain has TRBV6-2 or TRBV6-3 and TRBJ2-1, with D maybe TRBD1 (5 bases). The germline V gene has CDR1 MNHEY and CDR2 SVGEGT. CDR3 length: 17 residues. V was clipped by 2 bases and J by 4 bases, with 18 bases between them. CDR3 loop: CASSYVGPQGLYNEQFF. The CDR3 bases are TGTGCCAGCAGTTACGTTGGCCCTCAGGGCCTGTACAATGAGCAGTTCTTC.

The J gene is TRBJ2-7, the V gene TRBV19; D might be TRBD2 (6 bases). V shed 5 bases and J shed 0 bases, with 14 bases lying between them. The CDR3 extends over 15 amino acids. Per germline, CDR1 LNHDA and CDR2 SQIVND (reference sequence). The CDR3 reads CASSWASAPSYEQYF. The DNA for the CDR3 is TGTGCCAGTAGTTGGGCTAGCGCCCCCTCCTACGAGCAGTACTTC.

This clone was seen just once. The rearrangement uses TRBV7-9 and TRBJ2-3, with 7 bases matching TRBD1. This CDR3 contains 13 residues. Germline V gene sequence: CDR1 SEHNR, CDR2 FQNEAQ (reference sequence). Losses at the gene ends were 10 bases for V and 4 bases for J; bases not matched to a gene: 8. The CDR3, as DNA: TGTGCCACCATCGACAGGGTCGCAGATACGCAGTATTTT. This gives the protein CATIDRVADTQYF.

The rearrangement links TRBV19 to TRBJ1-1; 8 bases align to TRBD1. The CDR3 runs 13 residues. V shed 7 bases and J 1 base; nucleotides not matched to a gene: 2. CDR1 LNHDA and CDR2 SQIVND come from the germline V gene (reference sequence). CDR3 nucleotide sequence: TGTGCCAGTATCGGGACAGGGAACACTGAAGCTTTCTTT. It yields the protein CASIGTGNTEAFF.

This chain uses TRBV7-3 with TRBJ2-3; D not resolved. With 3 bases removed from V and 2 bases from J, the gap between germline ends came to 6 bases. This CDR3 has 13 amino acids. Germline CDR1 and CDR2: SGHTA and FQGTGA. CDR3 loop: CASSFDNTDTQYF. The CDR3 DNA sequence: TGTGCCAGCAGCTTCGACAACACAGATACGCAGTATTTT.

In DNA, the CDR3 is TGTGCCACCAGTGATTTGCAGACTAGCGGGAGACTTTTATCAGATACGCAGTATTTT. Translating gives CATSDLQTSGRLLSDTQYF. This rearrangement joins TRBV24-1 to TRBJ2-3; 12 positions match TRBD2. The CDR3 runs 19 residues. Germline V gives CDR1 KGHDR, CDR2 SFDVKD. Losses at the gene ends were 0 bases for V and 4 bases for J; bases not matched to a gene: 10.

The chain has TRBV24-1 and TRBJ2-1; 10 bases match TRBD2. This CDR3 has 14 residues. Germline V CDR1 and CDR2: KGHDR, SFDVKD. With V trimmed by 7 bases and J by 6 bases, 5 bases remained unmatched. The CDR3 DNA reads TGTGCCACCAGAGCTAGCGGGAGCCGCAATGAGCAGTTCTTC. Protein sequence: CATRASGSRNEQFF.

The chain has TRBV5-4 and TRBJ2-7, with a possible D match to TRBD1 (5 bases). The CDR3 is 12 amino acids. CDR1 is SGHNT, CDR2 YYREEE, per germline (reference sequence). Trimming cost V 3 bases and J 6 bases, with 10 bases left between them. The CDR3 bases are TGTGCCAGCAGCTCGCAGGGTGGCGAGCAGTACTTC. It encodes CASSSQGGEQYF.

The J gene is TRBJ2-7, the V gene TRBV5-8, with D possibly TRBD1 on 6 matching bases. Trimming left V 5 bases short and J 5 bases short, with 14 bases between. The germline CDR1 and CDR2 sequences are SGHTS and YDEGEE. The CDR3 loop spans 13 amino acids. CDR3 bases: TGTGCCAGCAGACAGGGAGTGAAGCACGAGCAGTACTTC. Amino acids: CASRQGVKHEQYF. Drawing the rest from reference TRBV5-8 and TRBJ2-7, the complete variable domain is EAGVTQSPTHLIKTRGQQATLRCSPISGHTSVYWYQQALGLGLQFLLWYDEGEERNRGNFPPRFSGRQFPNYSSELNVNALELEDSALYLCASRQGVKHEQYFGPGTRLTVT.

V gene TRBV28 combines with J gene TRBJ2-4; 8 bases agree with TRBD1. The germline gives CDR1 MDHEN, CDR2 SYDVKM. This CDR3 region has 15 residues. The J segment lost 6 bases and the V segment lost 6 bases, leaving 10 bases of the junction unmatched. The CDR3 here is CASRKQGVTLNIQYF. The CDR3 DNA reads as TGTGCCAGCAGGAAACAGGGGGTGACCTTAAACATTCAGTACTTC.